The 5 T cell receptor beta chains below were found in one sample sequenced in a study of early stage breast cancer tumors. Sequencing was performed with immunoSEQ multiplex PCR; in TCRdb, only in-frame clones are kept and a portion is missing. This sample has about 28,000 clones, with about 80% found just once. Sequenced sample: blood. These receptors were collected from a person in their sixties with breast cancer.

The chain recombines TRBV7-2 with TRBJ1-2; no clear D gene. Per germline, CDR1 SGHTA and CDR2 FQGNSA. CDR3 length equals 15 residues. Trimming shortened V by 4 bases and J by 4 bases, and 16 bases separated the two germline ends. The CDR3 region has the DNA TGTGCCAGCAGCTCCCGAGCAGGTGATTCCTATGGCTACACCTTC. The encoded protein is CASSSRAGDSYGYTF.

This clone turned up a few times. The rearrangement uses TRBV7-8 and TRBJ2-2; a possible D gene is TRBD2 (6 bases). CDR1 and CDR2 from the germline V gene are SGHVS and FQNEAQ. This CDR3 has 15 amino acids. V lost 5 bases, J lost 0 bases, and 10 bases lay in between. As DNA, the CDR3 is TGTGCCAGCAGCCCTACGGGAGCGAACACCGGGGAGCTGTTTTTT. Translated, it gives CASSPTGANTGELFF.

The V gene is TRBV5-6, the J gene TRBJ2-7; TRBD2 agrees at 7 bases. CDR1 SGHDT and CDR2 YYEEEE come from the germline V gene. The ends lost 4 bases at V and 0 bases at J; junction bases unmatched: 7. This CDR3 is built from 15 residues. CDR3 in amino acids: CASSPWGGSSYEQYF. The DNA of the CDR3 is TGTGCCAGCAGCCCATGGGGGGGGTCCTCCTACGAGCAGTACTTC.

The CDR3 DNA reads TGTGCCAGCAGCTTGAATAGACTAGCGGGAGGATCCCGGGAGACCCAGTACTTC. Translation gives CASSLNRLAGGSRETQYF. The V gene is TRBV5-5, the J gene TRBJ2-5, with 13 bases aligning to TRBD2. Germline trimming cut 1 base from V and 5 bases from J; bases unmatched to any gene: 11. Germline loops: CDR1 SGHKS, CDR2 YYEKEE (reference sequence). CDR3 size: 18 residues.

This clone has a handful of counts. The CDR3 here is CSVQWGQGYYTF. CDR3 in DNA: TGCAGCGTGCAGTGGGGACAGGGGTACTACACCTTC. V gene TRBV29-1 combines with J gene TRBJ1-2, with TRBD1 matching over 10 bases. Germline V lookup: CDR1 SQVTM, CDR2 ANQGSEA. This CDR3 spans 12 amino acids. V lost 6 bases and J lost 10; bases outside the gene matches: 8.